This TCR beta chain was identified in a study of molecular identifiers for immune sequencing clone quantification. Points from the study as a whole: Among approximately 1 million naive cells, as was reported, spiked Jurkat TCR RNA from one cell was detectable. Clones above 20 RNA copies contained over 97% of effector molecules and under 1% of naive molecules. Identical TCR molecules that share a barcode could lead to an underestimation of highly expanded clone sizes.

From roughly 20,000 to 1,000,000 sorted cells, naive CD8 libraries were generated with 10%, 30% or 50% RNA. Comment on this clonotype: Its antigen is not identified.

TCRdb passed the PCR reads through MiXCR, listing each CDR3 protein once. The table has 300,000 to 400,000 distinct CDR3 sequences, roughly a quarter seen once. The germline gives CDR1 SGHVS, CDR2 FQNEAQ. This CDR3 is 16 amino acids long. V dropped 5 bases and J dropped 9 bases, with 25 bases sitting between them. The V call is TRBV7-8, the J call TRBJ2-5, with D possibly matching TRBD1 (6 bases). This receptor was obtained from a human donor in good health. Some libraries in this study had Jurkat cell RNA spiked in. Sequencing was done on a sample of naive CD8+ T cells from blood, with Jurkat cell RNA spiked in. Documented subset: FACS-sorted CD8+CD4-CCR7+CD45RA+ naive T cells. CDR3 in amino acids: CASSPPRGIPNWAQYF. The CDR3 nucleotides read TGTGCCAGCAGCCCCCCGAGGGGGATCCCAAACTGGGCCCAGTACTTC.